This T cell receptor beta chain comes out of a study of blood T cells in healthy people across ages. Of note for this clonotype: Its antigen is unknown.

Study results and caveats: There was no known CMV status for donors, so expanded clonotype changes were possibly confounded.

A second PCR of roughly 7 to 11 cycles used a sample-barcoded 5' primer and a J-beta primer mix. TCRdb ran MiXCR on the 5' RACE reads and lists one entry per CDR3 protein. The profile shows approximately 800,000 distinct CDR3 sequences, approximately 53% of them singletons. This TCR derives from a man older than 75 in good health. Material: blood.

The chain's CDR3 is CSVRAGTGSEKLFF. CDR3 coding DNA: TGCAGCGTTAGAGCCGGGACAGGGAGTGAAAAACTGTTTTTT. This sequence joins TRBV29-1 and TRBJ1-4; 9 positions agree with TRBD1. V gave up 5 bases and J gave up 7 bases; unmatched junction bases: 8. This CDR3 is built from 14 residues. Germline loops: CDR1 SQVTM, CDR2 ANQGSEA.